Sequencing of this T cell receptor (beta chain) was carried out in a study of early T cells in non-severe SARS-CoV-2 infection. This clonotype was detected many times. Its specificity is not known. The J segment lost 5 bases and the V segment lost 2 bases, leaving 3 bases of the junction unmatched. Per germline, CDR1 KGHSH and CDR2 LQKENI. This CDR3 contains 14 residues. cDNA molecules, individually, were tagged with unique molecular identifiers. TCRdb reprocessed the 5' RACE reads with MiXCR, giving one entry per CDR3 protein. Of about 50,000 distinct CDR3 sequences in the sample, roughly 6% are singletons; the top ten hold less than 3.5%. The study, taken as a whole, reports: Anti-spike CD8 responses were favored by VDJdb matching, which missed private and CD4 specificities.

The source was whole blood, collected at baseline. The chain employs TRBV18 and TRBJ1-1; the match to TRBD1 covers 9 bases. The TCR was taken from an adult who was a healthcare worker with PCR-confirmed SARS-CoV-2 infection or an uninfected control (not recorded which). CDR3 in DNA: TGTGCCAGCTCACCATCCGGGACAGGGACTGAAGCTTTCTTT. Its translation is CASSPSGTGTEAFF.